This TCR beta chain was sequenced during a study of cytomegalovirus exposure and HLA in healthy donors. Amplification used 60 Vbeta primers and 13 Jbeta primers. The protocol was immunoSEQ multiplex PCR, while the TCRdb copy is restricted to in-frame clones and leaves out a portion. The table has some 93,000 clones, 65% seen once. V trimming: 5 bases; J trimming: 7 bases; junction bases outside the gene matches: 8. The CDR3 contains 14 residues. Germline values: CDR1 SGHTA, CDR2 FQGNSA. This clone was seen just once. This chain uses TRBV7-2 with TRBJ2-1; 7 nucleotides align to TRBD2. The sequence derives from a boy aged 5-17 years in good health and CMV-seropositive. Sequenced material: PBMCs. The chain's CDR3 is CASSRGSSWNEQFF. CDR3 DNA: TGTGCCAGCAGCCGCGGGAGTTCGTGGAATGAGCAGTTCTTC.